In its sample, the clone carrying this T cell receptor (beta chain) was seen many times. Trimming took 6 bases from V and 4 from J, leaving 9 bases between them. Looked up from germline, CDR1 is MDHEN and CDR2 is SYDVKM. The CDR3 length is 12 residues. This entry is derived from a study of T cells in Graves' hyperthyroidism and ophthalmopathy. Overall study: Peripheral blood was acquired at first diagnosis, ahead of any therapy whatsoever.

Disease duration was under 3 months in the ophthalmopathy patients, who also had a Clinical Activity Score of at least 3 and a NOSPECS grade of at least 4. Clinical symptoms, serum thyroxine, TRAb, thyroid ultrasound and orbital computed tomography informed diagnoses. Amplified TCR beta CDR3 regions derived from RNA transcripts. When the TCR CDR3 underwent first-round RT-PCR, the HTBI primer set was used. TCRdb reprocessed the multiplex PCR reads with MiXCR, giving one entry per CDR3 protein. The top ten clones hold about an eighth of a sample with about 53,000 distinct CDR3 sequences, around half of them seen once.

Source material: blood. The rearrangement uses TRBV28 and TRBJ1-1; D not certain. The receptor comes from a young woman with Graves' ophthalmopathy. The CDR3 DNA is TGTGCCAGCAGGCTAAGGGTCACTGAAGCTTTCTTT. Amino acids: CASRLRVTEAFF.